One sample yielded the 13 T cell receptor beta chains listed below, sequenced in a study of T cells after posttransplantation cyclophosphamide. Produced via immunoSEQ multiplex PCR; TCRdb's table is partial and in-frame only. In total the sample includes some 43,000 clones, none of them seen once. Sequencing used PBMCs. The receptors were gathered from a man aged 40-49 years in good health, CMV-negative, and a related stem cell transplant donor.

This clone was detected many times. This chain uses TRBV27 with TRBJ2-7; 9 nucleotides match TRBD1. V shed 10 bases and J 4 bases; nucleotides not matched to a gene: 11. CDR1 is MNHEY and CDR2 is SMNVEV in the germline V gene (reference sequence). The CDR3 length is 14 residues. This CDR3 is CATTPLGTGYEQYF. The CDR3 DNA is TGTGCCACCACTCCCCTCGGGACAGGGTACGAGCAGTACTTC.

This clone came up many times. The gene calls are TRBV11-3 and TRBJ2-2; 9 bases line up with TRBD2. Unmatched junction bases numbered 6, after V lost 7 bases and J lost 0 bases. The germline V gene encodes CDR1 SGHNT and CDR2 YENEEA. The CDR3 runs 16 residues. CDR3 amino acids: CASTLSGGSNTGELFF. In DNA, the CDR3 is TGTGCCAGCACGCTTAGCGGGGGTTCGAACACCGGGGAGCTGTTTTTT.

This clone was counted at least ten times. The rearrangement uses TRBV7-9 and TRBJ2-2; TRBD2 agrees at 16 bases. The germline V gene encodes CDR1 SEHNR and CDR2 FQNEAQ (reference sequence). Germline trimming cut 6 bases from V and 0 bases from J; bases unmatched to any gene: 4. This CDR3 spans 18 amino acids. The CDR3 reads CASREGLAGGPNTGELFF. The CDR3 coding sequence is TGTGCCAGCAGGGAGGGACTAGCGGGAGGGCCGAACACCGGGGAGCTGTTTTTT.

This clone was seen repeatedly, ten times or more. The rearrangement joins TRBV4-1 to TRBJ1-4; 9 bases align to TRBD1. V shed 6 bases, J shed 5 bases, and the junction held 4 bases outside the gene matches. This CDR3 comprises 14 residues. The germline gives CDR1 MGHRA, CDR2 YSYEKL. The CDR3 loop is CASRGTGMNEKLFF. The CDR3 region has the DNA TGCGCCAGCAGGGGGACAGGGATGAATGAAAAACTGTTTTTT.

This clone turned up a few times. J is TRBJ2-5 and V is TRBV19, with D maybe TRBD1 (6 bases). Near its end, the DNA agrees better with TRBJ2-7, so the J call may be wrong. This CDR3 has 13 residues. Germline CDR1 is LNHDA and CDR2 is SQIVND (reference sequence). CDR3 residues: CASSIGTVYEQYF. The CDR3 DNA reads TGTGCCAGTAGTATAGGGACAGTCTACGAGCAGTACTTC.

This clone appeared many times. CDR3 amino acids: CASSPWDREAVTEAFF. CDR3 DNA: TGTGCCAGCAGCCCATGGGACAGGGAGGCGGTGACTGAAGCTTTCTTT. The chain combines TRBV11-2 with TRBJ1-1; TRBD1 matches 9 bases. The length of the CDR3 is 16 residues. With 5 bases clipped from V and 5 bases from J, the junction kept 12 bases outside the gene matches. Germline CDR1 SGHAT, CDR2 FQNNGV.

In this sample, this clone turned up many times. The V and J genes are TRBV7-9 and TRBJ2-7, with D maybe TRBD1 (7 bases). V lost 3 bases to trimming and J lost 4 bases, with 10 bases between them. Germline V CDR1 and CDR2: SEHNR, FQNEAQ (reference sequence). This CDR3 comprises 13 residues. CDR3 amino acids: CASSLAGGYEQYF. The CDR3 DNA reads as TGTGCCAGCAGCTTGGCAGGGGGGTACGAGCAGTACTTC.

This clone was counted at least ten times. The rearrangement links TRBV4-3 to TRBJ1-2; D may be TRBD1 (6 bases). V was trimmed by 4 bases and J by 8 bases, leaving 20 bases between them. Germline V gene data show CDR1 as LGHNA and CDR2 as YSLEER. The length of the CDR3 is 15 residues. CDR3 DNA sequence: TGCGCCAGCAGCCGAACGAGATACAACAGGGAGGGCTACACCTTC. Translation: CASSRTRYNREGYTF.

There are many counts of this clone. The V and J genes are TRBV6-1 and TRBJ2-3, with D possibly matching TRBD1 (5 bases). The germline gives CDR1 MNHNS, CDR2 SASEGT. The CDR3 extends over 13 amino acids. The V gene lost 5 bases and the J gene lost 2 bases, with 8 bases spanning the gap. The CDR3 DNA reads TGTGCCAGCAGTTTGACAGTCACAGATACGCAGTATTTT. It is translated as CASSLTVTDTQYF.

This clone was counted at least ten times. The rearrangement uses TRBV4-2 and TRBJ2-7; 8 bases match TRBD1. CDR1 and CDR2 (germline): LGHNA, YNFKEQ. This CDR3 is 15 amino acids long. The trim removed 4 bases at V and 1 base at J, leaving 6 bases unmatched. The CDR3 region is CASSLTTGASYEQYF. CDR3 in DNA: TGTGCCAGCAGCCTTACGACAGGGGCATCCTACGAGCAGTACTTC.

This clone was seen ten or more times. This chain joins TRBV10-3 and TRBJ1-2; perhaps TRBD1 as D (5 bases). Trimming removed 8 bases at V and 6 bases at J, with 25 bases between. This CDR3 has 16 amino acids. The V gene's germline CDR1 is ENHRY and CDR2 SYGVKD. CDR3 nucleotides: TGTGCCATCGCCTTTGTAGACAGACGAGATCAAGATGGCTACACCTTC. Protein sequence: CAIAFVDRRDQDGYTF.

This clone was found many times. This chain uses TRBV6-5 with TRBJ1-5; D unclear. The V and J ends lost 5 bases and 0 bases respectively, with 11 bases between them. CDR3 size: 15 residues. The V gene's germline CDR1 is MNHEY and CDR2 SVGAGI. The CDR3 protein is CASSRARYSNQPQHF. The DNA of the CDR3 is TGTGCCAGCAGTCGCGCTCGCTATAGCAATCAGCCCCAGCATTTT.

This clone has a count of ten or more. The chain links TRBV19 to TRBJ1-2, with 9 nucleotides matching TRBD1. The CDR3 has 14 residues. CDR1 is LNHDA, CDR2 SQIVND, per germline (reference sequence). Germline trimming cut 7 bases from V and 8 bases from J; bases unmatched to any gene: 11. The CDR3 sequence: CASKSRDRARGYTF. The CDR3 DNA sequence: TGTGCCAGTAAGTCCCGGGACAGGGCTCGCGGCTACACCTTC.